The 28 T cell receptor beta chains given below trace back to one sample, sequenced in a study of PD-L1 blockade in urothelial cancer. Here immunoSEQ multiplex PCR was the method, and the copy in TCRdb shows in-frame clones only, minus some. The table records more than 35,000 clones, 90% of them present only once. Sequenced here: PBMCs, sampled around atezolizumab (anti-PD-L1) treatment. These receptor sequences come from a man aged 70 or older with urothelial cancer.

The V and J genes are TRBV19 and TRBJ2-7, with 12 bases that match TRBD2. Trimming at V came to 5 bases and at J to 2 bases, leaving 1 base not matched to a gene. This CDR3 is built from 14 residues. CDR1 LNHDA and CDR2 SQIVND come from the germline V gene (reference sequence). The CDR3: CASSRTSGAYEQYF. As DNA, the CDR3 is TGTGCCAGTAGTCGGACTAGCGGGGCCTACGAGCAGTACTTC. The full variable domain, rest sourced from reference TRBV19 and TRBJ2-7, is DGGITQSPKYLFRKEGQNVTLSCEQNLNHDAMYWYRQDPGQGLRLIYYSQIVNDFQKGDIAEGYSVSREKKESFPLTVTSAQKNPTAFYLCASSRTSGAYEQYFGPGTRLTVT.

V is TRBV18 and J is TRBJ2-1, with TRBD1 matching over 7 bases. Germline V gives CDR1 KGHSH, CDR2 LQKENI. This CDR3 is 15 amino acids long. Trimming took 4 bases from V and 0 from J; bases not matched to a gene: 3. CDR3 coding DNA: TGTGCCAGCTCACTGGGACAGCTCTCCTACAATGAGCAGTTCTTC. This codes for CASSLGQLSYNEQFF.

V is TRBV5-1 and J is TRBJ2-7, with 8 bases matching TRBD2. CDR3 length: 17 residues. J gave up 1 base and V 4 bases, and 13 bases lay outside the gene matches. Germline V CDR1 and CDR2: SGHRS, YFSETQ. The DNA for the CDR3 is TGCGCCAGCAGCGCCCAGGACGGGAGGGCCGGGTCCTACGAGCAGTACTTC. Amino acids: CASSAQDGRAGSYEQYF.

The chain couples TRBV25-1 to TRBJ2-4; unclear D gene. Trimming shortened V by 2 bases and J by 7 bases, and 12 bases separated the two germline ends. CDR1 is MGHDK, CDR2 SYGVNS, per germline. The CDR3 runs 14 residues. CDR3 region: CASSEGDFRNIQYF. DNA for the CDR3: TGTGCCAGCAGTGAAGGAGATTTTAGGAACATTCAGTACTTC.

This chain joins TRBV10-3 and TRBJ2-5, with D perhaps matching TRBD1 (5 bases). V was shortened by 8 bases and J by 0 bases, with 13 bases between the two germline ends. The length of the CDR3 is 14 residues. Germline V lookup: CDR1 ENHRY, CDR2 SYGVKD. The CDR3 sequence is CAIRIGQNQETQYF. As DNA, the CDR3 is TGTGCCATCCGGATCGGACAAAACCAAGAGACCCAGTACTTC.

This clone occurred a few times. V usage is TRBV4-2 and J usage is TRBJ2-1, with a tentative D call TRBD2 (5 bases). V lost 1 base to trimming and J lost 7 bases, with 14 bases between them. The CDR3 sequence is 15 residues long. CDR1 LGHNA and CDR2 YNFKEQ come from the germline V gene. Written as DNA, the CDR3 is TGTGCCAGCAGCCAAGTTATGGGAGAGGTGAATGAGCAGTTCTTC. It is translated as CASSQVMGEVNEQFF.

The genes are TRBV19 and TRBJ1-1, with D unclear. V lost 7 bases and J 1 base, leaving 10 bases between the germline ends. CDR1 LNHDA and CDR2 SQIVND come from the germline V gene (reference sequence). The length of the CDR3 is 13 residues. As DNA, the CDR3 is TGTGCCAGTATAGAACGGGGGAACACTGAAGCTTTCTTT. Encoded protein: CASIERGNTEAFF. Drawing the rest from reference TRBV19 and TRBJ1-1, the complete variable domain is DGGITQSPKYLFRKEGQNVTLSCEQNLNHDAMYWYRQDPGQGLRLIYYSQIVNDFQKGDIAEGYSVSREKKESFPLTVTSAQKNPTAFYLCASIERGNTEAFFGQGTRLTVV.

A single count supports this clone. This rearrangement joins TRBV19 to TRBJ2-6; D gene ambiguous. The CDR3 runs 17 residues. The V end lost 2 bases, the J end lost 1 base, and 12 bases lay between the germline ends. Per the germline V gene, CDR1 is LNHDA and CDR2 is SQIVND (reference sequence). The CDR3: CASSITGPNSGANVLTF. Written as DNA, the CDR3 is TGTGCCAGTAGTATAACGGGTCCGAATTCTGGGGCCAACGTCCTGACTTTC.

The genes are TRBV19 and TRBJ1-1; 9 positions match TRBD1. CDR3 size: 19 residues. Germline CDR1 reads LNHDA; CDR2 reads SQIVND (reference sequence). Trimming at V came to 4 bases and at J to 5 bases, leaving 20 bases not matched to a gene. The CDR3 region has the DNA TGTGCCAGTAGTACCGGAGTAGACAGGGGGGTCTACCTCGGTACTGAAGCTTTCTTT. Translating it yields CASSTGVDRGVYLGTEAFF.

This chain joins TRBV5-1 and TRBJ1-3; a weak D match, TRBD1 (6 bases). The CDR3 extends over 15 amino acids. Trimming removed 0 bases at V and 5 bases at J, with 12 bases between. Germline V lookup: CDR1 SGHRS, CDR2 YFSETQ. The CDR3 sequence: CASSLAPQGRNTIYF. CDR3 nucleotides: TGCGCCAGCAGCTTGGCCCCACAGGGCCGAAACACCATATATTTT.

This chain links TRBV5-6 with TRBJ2-7; D gene ambiguous. The CDR3 loop spans 17 amino acids. The germline CDR1 and CDR2 sequences are SGHDT and YYEEEE. Trimming shortened V by 3 bases and J by 0 bases, and 19 bases separated the two germline ends. The CDR3 loop reads CASSSASRPPSSYEQYF. The CDR3 region has the DNA TGTGCCAGCAGCTCTGCCTCGAGGCCGCCGAGCTCCTACGAGCAGTACTTC.

The V and J genes are TRBV28 and TRBJ2-7, with 9 bases that match TRBD2. The trim removed 6 bases at V and 2 bases at J, leaving 11 bases unmatched. The germline V gene encodes CDR1 MDHEN and CDR2 SYDVKM. The CDR3 covers 16 residues. For the CDR3, the DNA is TGTGCCAGCAGACCCAGCCTAGCGGGACCCCCCTACGAGCAGTACTTC. This translates into CASRPSLAGPPYEQYF.

The chain is built from TRBV4-1 and TRBJ2-1; D may be TRBD2 (6 bases). Trimming took 4 bases from V and 6 from J, leaving 16 bases between them. The CDR3 is 15 residues long. Germline CDR1 and CDR2: MGHRA and YSYEKL. CDR3 region: CASSPSEAGTNEQFF. CDR3 in DNA: TGCGCCAGCAGCCCCTCGGAGGCGGGAACCAATGAGCAGTTCTTC.

The rearrangement links TRBV6-6 to TRBJ1-3; perhaps TRBD1 as D (5 bases). Germline V gene lookup returns CDR1 MNHNY and CDR2 SVGAGI (reference sequence). There are 15 residues in the CDR3. Trimming left V 2 bases short and J 0 bases short, with 8 bases between. DNA for the CDR3: TGTGCCAGCAGTTACACAGGAGACTCTGGAAACACCATATATTTT. Its translation: CASSYTGDSGNTIYF.

The chain carries TRBV7-9 and TRBJ2-3; TRBD1 matches at 8 bases. J gave up 6 bases and V 3 bases, and 8 bases lay outside the gene matches. The CDR3 sequence is 15 residues long. Germline V CDR1 and CDR2: SEHNR, FQNEAQ (reference sequence). DNA of the CDR3: TGTGCCAGCAGCTTTACACAGGGGGTTGCGGATACGCAGTATTTT. Translating it yields CASSFTQGVADTQYF.

The chain links TRBV28 to TRBJ2-3, with 8 bases fitting TRBD1. The ends lost 5 bases at V and 1 base at J; junction bases unmatched: 2. This CDR3 contains 14 residues. Germline V CDR1 and CDR2: MDHEN, SYDVKM. The CDR3 DNA follows: TGTGCCAGCAGTCCAGGGGGCGGCACAGATACGCAGTATTTT. This sequence encodes CASSPGGGTDTQYF.

This clone was observed once. For the CDR3, the DNA is TGTGCCAGCAGTCACCGACTAGAGCAGTTCTTC. Protein sequence: CASSHRLEQFF. V gene TRBV7-2 combines with J gene TRBJ2-1; the D gene is possibly TRBD2 (5 bases). The V gene lost 6 bases and the J gene lost 10 bases, with 10 bases spanning the gap. The CDR3 totals 11 residues. CDR1 and CDR2 from the germline V gene are SGHTA and FQGNSA.

The CDR3 sequence: CASSEAAPGGTEAFF. CDR3 in DNA: TGTGCCAGCAGTGAAGCAGCCCCGGGGGGGACTGAAGCTTTCTTT. V gene TRBV6-1 combines with J gene TRBJ1-1; D is perhaps TRBD1 (5 bases). This CDR3 is built from 15 residues. Germline loops: CDR1 MNHNS, CDR2 SASEGT. Deletions cut 0 bases from V and 5 bases from J, with 13 bases between.

The chain links TRBV4-1 to TRBJ2-1; TRBD2 agrees at 8 bases. Germline V gene sequence: CDR1 MGHRA, CDR2 YSYEKL. The CDR3 has 18 amino acids. V was clipped by 2 bases and J by 4 bases; unmatched bases: 13. CDR3 bases: TGCGCCAGCAGCCAACCCTTCCTGATAAGCGGGAGTTACAATGAGCAGTTCTTC. Translation: CASSQPFLISGSYNEQFF.

The chain employs TRBV5-5 and TRBJ1-1; a weak D match, TRBD1 (5 bases). The CDR3 has 13 residues. Germline assignment: CDR1 SGHKS and CDR2 YYEKEE (reference sequence). The ends were cut back, 4 bases at V and 3 bases at J, with 10 bases in the middle. Here the CDR3 reads CASSRGGDTEAFF. The CDR3 DNA follows: TGTGCCAGCAGCCGCGGGGGTGACACTGAAGCTTTCTTT.

V is TRBV5-1 and J is TRBJ1-2; 7 bases agree with TRBD1. The CDR3 covers 16 residues. V shed 2 bases and J 2 bases; nucleotides not matched to a gene: 9. Germline lookup yields CDR1 SGHRS and CDR2 YFSETQ. The CDR3 nucleotides read TGCGCCAGCAGCTTAGCGTCAGGCAGGGGGAACTATGGCTACACCTTC. This codes for CASSLASGRGNYGYTF.

The chain couples TRBV29-1 to TRBJ2-7, with 7 bases aligning to TRBD1. The V segment lost 5 bases and the J segment 4 bases; nucleotides outside the gene matches: 2. This CDR3 contains 11 residues. Germline V lookup: CDR1 SQVTM, CDR2 ANQGSEA. The CDR3 DNA reads as TGCAGCGTTCTGACAGGGTACGAGCAGTACTTC. Translation gives CSVLTGYEQYF.

The V and J genes are TRBV29-1 and TRBJ2-5, with 13 bases lining up with TRBD2. The CDR3 is 14 amino acids. In germline, CDR1 is SQVTM, CDR2 ANQGSEA. Trimming cost V 7 bases and J 5 bases; bases outside gene matches: 7. The CDR3, as DNA: TGCAGCGGCCTACTAGCGGGAGGGCACGAGACCCAGTACTTC. Amino acids: CSGLLAGGHETQYF.

This sequence joins TRBV6-1 and TRBJ1-5; D ambiguous. The germline gives CDR1 MNHNS, CDR2 SASEGT. Trimming shortened V by 3 bases and J by 6 bases, and 6 bases separated the two germline ends. This CDR3 comprises 12 residues. The CDR3 reads CASSESRQPQHF. The CDR3 coding sequence is TGTGCCAGCAGTGAGTCTCGTCAGCCCCAGCATTTT.

The gene calls are TRBV5-1 and TRBJ2-1; 10 positions match TRBD2. V shed 1 base and J 9 bases; nucleotides not matched to a gene: 4. CDR1 SGHRS and CDR2 YFSETQ come from the germline V gene. The CDR3 contains 14 residues. The DNA of the CDR3 is TGCGCCAGCAGCTTGACCAGCGGGAGGGTTGAGCAGTTCTTC. Its protein is CASSLTSGRVEQFF.

The J gene is TRBJ1-5, the V gene TRBV6-1; D not certain. The CDR3 runs to 13 residues. V lost 6 bases and J lost 4, with 10 bases in between. The germline V gene encodes CDR1 MNHNS and CDR2 SASEGT. The CDR3 is CASSERENQPQHF. The CDR3 DNA sequence: TGTGCCAGCAGCGAAAGGGAGAATCAGCCCCAGCATTTT.

This clone occurred once. The chain couples TRBV5-6 to TRBJ2-7, with no clear D. V lost 0 bases, J lost 7 bases, and 20 bases lay in between. The germline V gene encodes CDR1 SGHDT and CDR2 YYEEEE. The CDR3 consists of 16 residues. CDR3 sequence reads: CASSLEATYLNREQYF. CDR3 nucleotides: TGTGCCAGCAGCTTGGAAGCGACCTACCTCAATCGGGAGCAGTACTTC.

The CDR3 sequence is CASSNRLAGYNEQFF. The DNA for the CDR3 is TGTGCCAGCAGCAACAGGCTAGCGGGATACAATGAGCAGTTCTTC. The J gene is TRBJ2-1, the V gene TRBV6-6, with 9 bases fitting TRBD2. The germline V gene has CDR1 MNHNY and CDR2 SVGAGI (reference sequence). CDR3 length: 15 amino acids. Trimming removed 6 bases from V and 4 bases from J; junction bases left unmatched: 7.